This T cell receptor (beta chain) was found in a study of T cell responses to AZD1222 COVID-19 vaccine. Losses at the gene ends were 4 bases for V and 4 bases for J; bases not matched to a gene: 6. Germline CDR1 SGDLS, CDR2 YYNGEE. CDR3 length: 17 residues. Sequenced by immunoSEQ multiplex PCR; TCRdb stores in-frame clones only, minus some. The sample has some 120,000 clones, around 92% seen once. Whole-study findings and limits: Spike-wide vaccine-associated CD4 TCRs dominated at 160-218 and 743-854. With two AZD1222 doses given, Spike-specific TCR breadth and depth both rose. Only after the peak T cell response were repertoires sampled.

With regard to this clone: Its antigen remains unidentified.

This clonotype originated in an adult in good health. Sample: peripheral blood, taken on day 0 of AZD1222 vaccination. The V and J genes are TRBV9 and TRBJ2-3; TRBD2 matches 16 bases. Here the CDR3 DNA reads TGTGCCAGCAGCTCTGGGACTAGCGGGAGGGCTGCAGATACGCAGTATTTT. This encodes CASSSGTSGRAADTQYF.